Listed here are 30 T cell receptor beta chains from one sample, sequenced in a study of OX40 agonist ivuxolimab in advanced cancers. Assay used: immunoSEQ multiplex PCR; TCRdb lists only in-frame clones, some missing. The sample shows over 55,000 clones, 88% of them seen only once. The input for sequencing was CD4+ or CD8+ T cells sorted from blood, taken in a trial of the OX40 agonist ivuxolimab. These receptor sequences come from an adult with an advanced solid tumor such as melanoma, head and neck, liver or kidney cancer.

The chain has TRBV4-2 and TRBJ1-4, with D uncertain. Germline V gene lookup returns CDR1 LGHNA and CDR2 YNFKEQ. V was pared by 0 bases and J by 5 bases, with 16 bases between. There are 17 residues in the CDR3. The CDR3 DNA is TGTGCCAGCAGCCAAGATCTAAGCCTCGGGAAAAATGAAAAACTGTTTTTT. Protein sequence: CASSQDLSLGKNEKLFF.

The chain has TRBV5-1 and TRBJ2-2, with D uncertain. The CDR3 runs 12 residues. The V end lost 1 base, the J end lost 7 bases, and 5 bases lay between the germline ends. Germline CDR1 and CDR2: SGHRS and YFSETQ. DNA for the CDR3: TGCGCCAGCAGCTTGATGATCGGGGAGCTGTTTTTT. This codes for CASSLMIGELFF.

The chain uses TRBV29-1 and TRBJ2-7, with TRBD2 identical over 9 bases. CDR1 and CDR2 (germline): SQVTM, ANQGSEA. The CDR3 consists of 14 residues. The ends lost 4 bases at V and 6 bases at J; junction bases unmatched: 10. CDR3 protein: CSVGVGSGRGEQYF. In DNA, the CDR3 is TGCAGCGTTGGAGTCGGTAGCGGGAGAGGCGAGCAGTACTTC.

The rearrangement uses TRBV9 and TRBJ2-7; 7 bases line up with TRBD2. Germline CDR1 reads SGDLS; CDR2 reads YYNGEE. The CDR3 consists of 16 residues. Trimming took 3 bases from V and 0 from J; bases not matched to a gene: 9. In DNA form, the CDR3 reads TGTGCCAGCAGCGCTCCCCTCGGCGGGAGCTCCTACGAGCAGTACTTC. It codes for CASSAPLGGSSYEQYF.

CDR3 protein: CASSPGGRVSPLHF. CDR3 DNA sequence: TGTGCCAGCAGTCCCGGGGGGCGGGTTTCACCCCTCCACTTT. The chain is built from TRBV27 and TRBJ1-6, with D perhaps TRBD1 (6 bases). This CDR3 is built from 14 residues. The germline CDR1 and CDR2 sequences are MNHEY and SMNVEV (reference sequence). The germline V and J ends were trimmed by 5 bases and 9 bases, with 14 bases remaining between them.

CDR3 sequence (DNA): TGTGCCAGCTCAGTTGGGGAGGGGGTCACAGATACGCAGTATTTT. It codes for CASSVGEGVTDTQYF. The V and J genes are TRBV27 and TRBJ2-3, with a tentative D call TRBD2 (7 bases). Trimming left V 8 bases short and J 2 bases short, with 17 bases between. The CDR3 is 15 residues long. Germline loops: CDR1 MNHEY, CDR2 SMNVEV (reference sequence).

CDR3 DNA: TGTGCCAGCAGCTTACCAATTAGCGGGATTACTAGCACAGATACGCAGTATTTT. It yields the protein CASSLPISGITSTDTQYF. The chain uses TRBV7-8 and TRBJ2-3; 8 nucleotides match TRBD2. After removal of 2 bases from V and 0 bases from J, the junction contained 10 bases not matched to a gene. The CDR3 is 18 residues long. Germline V gene data show CDR1 as SGHVS and CDR2 as FQNEAQ.

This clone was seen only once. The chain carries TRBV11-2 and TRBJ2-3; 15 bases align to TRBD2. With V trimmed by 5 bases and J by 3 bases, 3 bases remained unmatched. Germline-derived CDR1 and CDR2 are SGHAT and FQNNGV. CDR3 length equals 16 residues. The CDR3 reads CASSPGTSGGTDTQYF. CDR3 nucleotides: TGTGCCAGCAGCCCCGGGACTAGCGGGGGGACAGATACGCAGTATTTT. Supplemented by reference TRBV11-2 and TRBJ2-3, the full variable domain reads EAGVAQSPRYKIIEKRQSVAFWCNPISGHATLYWYQQILGQGPKLLIQFQNNGVVDDSQLPKDRFSAERLKGVDSTLKIQPAKLEDSAVYLCASSPGTSGGTDTQYFGPGTRLTVL.

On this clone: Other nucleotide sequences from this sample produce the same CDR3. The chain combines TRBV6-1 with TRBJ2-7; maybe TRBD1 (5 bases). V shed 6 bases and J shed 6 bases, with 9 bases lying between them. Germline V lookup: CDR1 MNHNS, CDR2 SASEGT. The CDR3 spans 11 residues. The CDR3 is CASSQGGEQYV. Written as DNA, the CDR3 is TGTGCCAGCAGCCAGGGCGGCGAGCAGTACGTC.

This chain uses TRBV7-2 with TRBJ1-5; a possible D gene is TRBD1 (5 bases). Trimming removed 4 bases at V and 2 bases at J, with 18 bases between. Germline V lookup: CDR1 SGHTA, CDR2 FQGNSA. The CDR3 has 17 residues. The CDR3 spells CASSYRPLGEGNQPQHF. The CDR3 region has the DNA TGTGCCAGCAGCTACCGACCTTTGGGGGAGGGCAATCAGCCCCAGCATTTT. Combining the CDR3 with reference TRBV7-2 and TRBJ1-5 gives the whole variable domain GAGVSQSPSNKVTEKGKDVELRCDPISGHTALYWYRQSLGQGLEFLIYFQGNSAPDKSGLPSDRFSAERTGGSVSTLTIQRTQQEDSAVYLCASSYRPLGEGNQPQHFGDGTRLSIL.

The DNA for the CDR3 is TGTGCCAGCAGCTTGGCCTGGGGGCGGAATGAGCAGTTCTTC. Protein: CASSLAWGRNEQFF. This chain links TRBV5-6 with TRBJ2-1; perhaps TRBD1 as D (6 bases). V was shortened by 0 bases and J by 7 bases, with 11 bases between the two germline ends. Germline-derived CDR1 and CDR2 are SGHDT and YYEEEE. The CDR3 runs to 14 residues. Based on the CDR3 plus reference TRBV5-6 and TRBJ2-1, the full variable domain is DAGVTQSPTHLIKTRGQQVTLRCSPKSGHDTVSWYQQALGQGPQFIFQYYEEEERQRGNFPDRFSGHQFPNYSSELNVNALLLGDSALYLCASSLAWGRNEQFFGPGTRLTVL.

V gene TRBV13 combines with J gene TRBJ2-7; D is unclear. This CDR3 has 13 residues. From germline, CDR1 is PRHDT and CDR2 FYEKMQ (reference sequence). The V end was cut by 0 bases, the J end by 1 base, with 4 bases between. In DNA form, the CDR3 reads TGTGCCAGCAGCTTAGGGGGATCCTACGAGCAGTACGTC. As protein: CASSLGGSYEQYV.

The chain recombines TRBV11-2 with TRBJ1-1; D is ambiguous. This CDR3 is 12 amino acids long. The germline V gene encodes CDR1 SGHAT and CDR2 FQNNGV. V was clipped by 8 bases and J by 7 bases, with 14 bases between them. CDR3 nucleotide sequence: TGTGCCAGCCTCCAAGTTTCGGGTGAAGCTTTCTTT. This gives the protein CASLQVSGEAFF.

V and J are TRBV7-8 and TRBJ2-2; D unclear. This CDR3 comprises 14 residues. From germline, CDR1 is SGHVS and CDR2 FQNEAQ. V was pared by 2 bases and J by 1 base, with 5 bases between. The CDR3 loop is CASSLPENTGELFF. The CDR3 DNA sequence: TGTGCCAGCAGCTTACCTGAGAACACCGGGGAGCTGTTTTTT.

The CDR3 loop reads CASSYSSQYDYGYTF. The CDR3, as DNA: TGTGCCAGCAGTTACTCGAGCCAGTACGACTATGGCTACACCTTC. This chain connects TRBV6-5 to TRBJ1-2; D remains unclear. The germline CDR1 and CDR2 sequences are MNHEY and SVGAGI. Trimming took off 0 bases at V and 3 bases at J, with 11 bases between the two ends. CDR3 length: 15 amino acids.

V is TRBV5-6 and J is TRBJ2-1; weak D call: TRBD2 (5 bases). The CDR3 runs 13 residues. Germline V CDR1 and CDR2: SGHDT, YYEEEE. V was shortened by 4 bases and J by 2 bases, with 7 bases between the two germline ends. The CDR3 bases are TGTGCCAGCAGCCTCGGGGCCTACAATGAGCAGTTCTTC. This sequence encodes CASSLGAYNEQFF. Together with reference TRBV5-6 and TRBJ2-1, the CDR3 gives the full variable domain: DAGVTQSPTHLIKTRGQQVTLRCSPKSGHDTVSWYQQALGQGPQFIFQYYEEEERQRGNFPDRFSGHQFPNYSSELNVNALLLGDSALYLCASSLGAYNEQFFGPGTRLTVL.

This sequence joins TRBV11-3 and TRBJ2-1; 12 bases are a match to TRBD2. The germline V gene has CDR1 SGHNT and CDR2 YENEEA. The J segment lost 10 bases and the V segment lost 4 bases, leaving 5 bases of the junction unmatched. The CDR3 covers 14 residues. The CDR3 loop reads CASSSSGGAWEQFF. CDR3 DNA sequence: TGTGCCAGCAGCTCTAGCGGGGGGGCCTGGGAGCAGTTCTTC.

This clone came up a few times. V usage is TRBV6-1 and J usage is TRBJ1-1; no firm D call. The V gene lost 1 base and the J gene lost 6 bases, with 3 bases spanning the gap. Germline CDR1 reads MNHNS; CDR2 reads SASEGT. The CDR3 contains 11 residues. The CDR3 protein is CASSEVAEAFF. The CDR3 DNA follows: TGTGCCAGCAGTGAAGTGGCTGAAGCTTTCTTT.

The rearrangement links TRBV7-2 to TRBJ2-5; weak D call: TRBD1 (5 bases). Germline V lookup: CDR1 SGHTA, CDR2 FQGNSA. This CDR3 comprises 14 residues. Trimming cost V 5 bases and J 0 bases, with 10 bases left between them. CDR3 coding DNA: TGTGCCAGCAGCACATGGGGCTACCAAGAGACCCAGTACTTC. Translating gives CASSTWGYQETQYF.

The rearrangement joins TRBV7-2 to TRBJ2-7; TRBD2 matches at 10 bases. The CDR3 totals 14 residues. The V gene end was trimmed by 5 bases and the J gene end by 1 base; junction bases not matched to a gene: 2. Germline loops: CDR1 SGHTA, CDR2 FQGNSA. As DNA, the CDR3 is TGTGCCAGCAGCCCAGCGGGAGGGTCCTACGAGCAGTACTTC. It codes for CASSPAGGSYEQYF. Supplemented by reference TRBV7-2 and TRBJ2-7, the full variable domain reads GAGVSQSPSNKVTEKGKDVELRCDPISGHTALYWYRQSLGQGLEFLIYFQGNSAPDKSGLPSDRFSAERTGGSVSTLTIQRTQQEDSAVYLCASSPAGGSYEQYFGPGTRLTVT.

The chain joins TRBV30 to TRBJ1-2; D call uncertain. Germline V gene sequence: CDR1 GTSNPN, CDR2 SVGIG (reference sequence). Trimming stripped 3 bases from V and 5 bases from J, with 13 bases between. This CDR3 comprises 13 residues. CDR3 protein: CAWSYLKGYGYTF. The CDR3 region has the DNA TGTGCCTGGAGCTACCTAAAGGGATATGGCTACACCTTC.

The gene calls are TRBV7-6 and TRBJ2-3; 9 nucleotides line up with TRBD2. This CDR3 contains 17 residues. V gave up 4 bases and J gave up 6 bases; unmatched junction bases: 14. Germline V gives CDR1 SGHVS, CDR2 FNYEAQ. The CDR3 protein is CASSSRMRGGAPDTQYF. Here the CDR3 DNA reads TGTGCCAGCAGCTCCCGTATGCGCGGGGGGGCCCCCGATACGCAGTATTTT.

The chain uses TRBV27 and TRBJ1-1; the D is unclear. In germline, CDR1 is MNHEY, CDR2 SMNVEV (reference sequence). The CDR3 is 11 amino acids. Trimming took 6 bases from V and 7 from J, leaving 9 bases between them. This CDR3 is CASRTGFEAFF. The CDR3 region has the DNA TGTGCCAGCAGGACCGGTTTTGAAGCTTTCTTT.

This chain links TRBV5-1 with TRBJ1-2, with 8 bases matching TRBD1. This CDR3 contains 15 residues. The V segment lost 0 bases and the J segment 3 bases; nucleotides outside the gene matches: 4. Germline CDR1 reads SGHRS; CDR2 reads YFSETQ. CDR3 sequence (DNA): TGCGCCAGCAGCTTGGTCGGGGACAGGTACTATGGCTACACCTTC. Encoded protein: CASSLVGDRYYGYTF.

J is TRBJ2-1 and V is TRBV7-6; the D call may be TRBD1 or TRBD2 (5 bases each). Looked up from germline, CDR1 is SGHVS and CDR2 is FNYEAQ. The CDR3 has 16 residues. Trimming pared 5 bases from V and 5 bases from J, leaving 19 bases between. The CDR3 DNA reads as TGTGCCAGCAGCCCATTTGTGTCGGGACGGGACAATGAGCAGTTCTTC. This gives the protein CASSPFVSGRDNEQFF.

CDR3 coding DNA: TGTGCCAGCAGTTTAGCTCGTCTAGCGTGGCAAGAGACCCAGTACTTC. Amino acids: CASSLARLAWQETQYF. The chain recombines TRBV28 with TRBJ2-5; D is possibly TRBD2 (6 bases). V was cut by 2 bases and J by 2 bases, with 15 bases left in between. The CDR3 loop spans 16 amino acids. Germline V lookup: CDR1 MDHEN, CDR2 SYDVKM.

This chain's CDR3 is CAIWSSGELFF. CDR3 coding DNA: TGTGCCATATGGAGTTCCGGGGAGCTGTTTTTT. The chain uses TRBV6-9 and TRBJ2-2; D ambiguous. V was pared by 10 bases and J by 6 bases, with 9 bases between. This CDR3 has 11 residues. Germline V gene data show CDR1 as MNHGY and CDR2 as SVAAGI.

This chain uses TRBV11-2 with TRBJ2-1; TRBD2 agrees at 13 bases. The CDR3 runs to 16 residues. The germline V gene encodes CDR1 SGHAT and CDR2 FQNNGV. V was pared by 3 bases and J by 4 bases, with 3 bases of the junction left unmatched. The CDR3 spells CASSFGLAGVYNEQFF. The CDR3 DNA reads TGTGCCAGCAGCTTCGGACTAGCGGGGGTTTACAATGAGCAGTTCTTC.

CDR3 coding DNA: TGTGCCAGCTGTTCCGGGACAGGGGGCTATGGCTACACCTTC. This sequence encodes CASCSGTGGYGYTF. The V gene is TRBV25-1, the J gene TRBJ1-2, with 11 bases matching TRBD1. The length of the CDR3 is 14 residues. With 8 bases clipped from V and 4 bases from J, the junction kept 6 bases outside the gene matches. The germline CDR1 and CDR2 sequences are MGHDK and SYGVNS.

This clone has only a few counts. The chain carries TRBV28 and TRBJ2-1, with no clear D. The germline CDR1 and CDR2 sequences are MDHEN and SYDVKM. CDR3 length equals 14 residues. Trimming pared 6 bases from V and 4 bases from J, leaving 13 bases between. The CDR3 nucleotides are TGTGCCAGCAGCCAAACTTCTCGGTACAATGAGCAGTTCTTC. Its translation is CASSQTSRYNEQFF.